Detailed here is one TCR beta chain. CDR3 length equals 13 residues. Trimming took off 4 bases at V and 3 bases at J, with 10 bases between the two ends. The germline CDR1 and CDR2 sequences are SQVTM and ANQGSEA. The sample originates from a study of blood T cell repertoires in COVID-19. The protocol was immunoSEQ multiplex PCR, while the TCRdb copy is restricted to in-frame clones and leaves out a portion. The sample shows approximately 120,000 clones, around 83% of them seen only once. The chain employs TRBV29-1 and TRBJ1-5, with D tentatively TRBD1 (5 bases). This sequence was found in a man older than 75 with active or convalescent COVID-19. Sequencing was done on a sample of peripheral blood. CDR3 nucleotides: TGCAGCGTTGGGGGACTGAACAATCAGCCCCAGCATTTT. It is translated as CSVGGLNNQPQHF.